One sample yielded the 27 T cell receptor beta chains listed below, sequenced in a study of high-grade serous ovarian cancer treatment subgroups. Tumor samples were obtained before definitive surgery or chemotherapy. Clones were read by immunoSEQ multiplex PCR, and TCRdb kept only the in-frame ones, dropping some. Of 10,000 to 12,000 clones in the sample, 68% were seen once. Input material: tumor tissue. Source of these receptors: a human donor with high-grade serous ovarian cancer.

V gene TRBV6-1 combines with J gene TRBJ1-1; possible D gene TRBD1, 5 bases. The V and J ends lost 6 bases and 11 bases respectively, with 13 bases between them. Germline CDR1 reads MNHNS; CDR2 reads SASEGT. The CDR3 sequence is 11 residues long. The CDR3 DNA sequence: TGTGCCAGCAGGCAACAGGAGTCGGCTTTCTTT. Amino acid sequence: CASRQQESAFF.

The chain joins TRBV6-4 to TRBJ2-6, with D unresolved. In germline, CDR1 is MRHNA, CDR2 SNTAGT. V was cut by 2 bases and J by 0 bases, with 2 bases left in between. The CDR3 runs to 14 residues. The CDR3 nucleotides are TGTGCCAGCAGTGACAACTCTGGGGCCAACGTCCTGACTTTC. Translated: CASSDNSGANVLTF.

This chain joins TRBV9 and TRBJ2-7, with 16 bases fitting TRBD2. Germline CDR1 is SGDLS and CDR2 is YYNGEE. J gave up 2 bases and V 0 bases, and 8 bases lay outside the gene matches. The CDR3 sequence is 19 residues long. The CDR3 spells CASSVGGTSGRAITYEQYF. CDR3 coding DNA: TGTGCCAGCAGCGTAGGCGGGACTAGCGGGAGGGCCATAACCTACGAGCAGTACTTC.

The V gene is TRBV7-9, the J gene TRBJ2-3; the D gene is possibly TRBD2 (6 bases). V lost 2 bases to trimming and J lost 2 bases, with 20 bases between them. The CDR3 covers 18 residues. CDR1 and CDR2 from the germline V gene are SEHNR and FQNEAQ (reference sequence). CDR3 sequence: CASSLFGGNVNPTDTQYF. The CDR3 DNA is TGTGCCAGCAGCTTATTTGGCGGGAACGTAAACCCCACAGATACGCAGTATTTT.

This clone has just one count. The chain employs TRBV7-2 and TRBJ1-1; D unclear. Between the trimmed V and J ends, which lost 7 bases and 1 base, there was a span of 13 bases. This CDR3 comprises 14 residues. CDR1 and CDR2 (germline): SGHTA, FQGNSA. This chain's CDR3 is CASIPGFRNTEAFF. The CDR3, as DNA: TGTGCCAGCATCCCGGGGTTTCGGAACACTGAAGCTTTCTTT. The full variable domain, in which reference TRBV7-2 and TRBJ1-1 provide the parts outside the CDR3, is GAGVSQSPSNKVTEKGKDVELRCDPISGHTALYWYRQSLGQGLEFLIYFQGNSAPDKSGLPSDRFSAERTGGSVSTLTIQRTQQEDSAVYLCASIPGFRNTEAFFGQGTRLTVV.

The V gene is TRBV6-4, the J gene TRBJ2-1, with TRBD2 as a possible D gene (6 bases). The CDR3 runs to 14 residues. The germline V gene has CDR1 MRHNA and CDR2 SNTAGT. Trimming shortened V by 2 bases and J by 8 bases, and 13 bases separated the two germline ends. This CDR3 is CASSDPGTGDEQFF. CDR3 DNA: TGTGCCAGCAGTGACCCCGGGACTGGAGATGAGCAGTTCTTC.

The gene calls are TRBV7-3 and TRBJ1-1; D is uncertain. The CDR3 contains 8 residues. Trimming took off 8 bases at V and 7 bases at J, with 2 bases between the two ends. CDR1 and CDR2 (germline): SGHTA, FQGTGA. The CDR3 sequence is CASGEAFF. CDR3 sequence (DNA): TGTGCCAGCGGTGAAGCTTTCTTT.

A few counts support this clone. The gene calls are TRBV6-5 and TRBJ1-1, with 8 bases aligning to TRBD1. This CDR3 region has 15 residues. Germline V gives CDR1 MNHEY, CDR2 SVGAGI. With 3 bases clipped from V and 3 bases from J, the junction kept 6 bases outside the gene matches. The CDR3 sequence is CASSYTTGEDTEAFF. CDR3 in DNA: TGTGCCAGCAGTTATACGACAGGGGAAGACACTGAAGCTTTCTTT.

This clone was picked up a small number of times. The CDR3 spells CASSKDTALNTEAFF. DNA of the CDR3: TGTGCCAGCAGCAAGGATACAGCCCTGAACACTGAAGCTTTCTTT. V gene TRBV11-2 combines with J gene TRBJ1-1; D unresolved. This CDR3 is 15 amino acids long. Germline lookup yields CDR1 SGHAT and CDR2 FQNNGV. V was cut by 5 bases and J by 0 bases, with 13 bases left in between. Complete variable domain (other parts from reference TRBV11-2 and TRBJ1-1): EAGVAQSPRYKIIEKRQSVAFWCNPISGHATLYWYQQILGQGPKLLIQFQNNGVVDDSQLPKDRFSAERLKGVDSTLKIQPAKLEDSAVYLCASSKDTALNTEAFFGQGTRLTVV.

The genes are TRBV27 and TRBJ2-7; 10 nucleotides agree with TRBD2. The CDR3 totals 16 residues. The V segment lost 0 bases and the J segment 7 bases; nucleotides outside the gene matches: 9. Germline lookup yields CDR1 MNHEY and CDR2 SMNVEV (reference sequence). The chain's CDR3 is CASSLSAASGSGEQYF. The CDR3 coding sequence is TGTGCCAGCAGTTTATCCGCAGCTAGCGGGAGTGGAGAGCAGTACTTC.

The chain recombines TRBV28 with TRBJ1-6; tentatively, D is TRBD1 (5 bases). V was shortened by 6 bases and J by 0 bases, with 15 bases between the two germline ends. From germline, CDR1 is MDHEN and CDR2 SYDVKM. This CDR3 is 17 amino acids long. This CDR3 reads CASRLTGESSYNSPLHF. DNA for the CDR3: TGTGCCAGCAGACTCACAGGCGAAAGCTCCTATAATTCACCCCTCCACTTT.

The V and J genes are TRBV15 and TRBJ1-3; no reliable D call. CDR1 is LNHNV and CDR2 is YYDKDF in the germline V gene (reference sequence). Trimming stripped 4 bases from V and 3 bases from J, with 13 bases between. This CDR3 has 15 residues. In nucleotides, the CDR3 is TGTGCCACCAGCATTTCGAGGGTCGGTGGAAACACCATATATTTT. It is translated as CATSISRVGGNTIYF.

The rearrangement links TRBV7-8 to TRBJ2-5; TRBD1 matches 7 bases. The CDR3 is made up of 14 amino acids. Germline CDR1 and CDR2: SGHVS and FQNEAQ. Germline trimming cut 3 bases from V and 5 bases from J; bases unmatched to any gene: 6. The CDR3 nucleotides are TGTGCCAGCAGCTTCCGAGGGGGCGGGGAGACCCAGTACTTC. Its protein product is CASSFRGGGETQYF. Using reference TRBV7-8 and TRBJ2-5 for the parts outside the CDR3, the full variable domain is GAGVSQSPRYKVAKRGQDVALRCDPISGHVSLFWYQQALGQGPEFLTYFQNEAQLDKSGLPSDRFFAERPEGSVSTLKIQRTQQEDSAVYLCASSFRGGGETQYFGPGTRLLVL.

The chain has TRBV5-1 and TRBJ2-7; maybe TRBD2 (5 bases). The CDR3 extends over 11 amino acids. The germline CDR1 and CDR2 sequences are SGHRS and YFSETQ. Trimming removed 6 bases from V and 2 bases from J, with 6 bases in between. CDR3 protein: CASTGAYEQYF. CDR3 bases: TGCGCCAGCACCGGGGCCTACGAGCAGTACTTC.

The genes are TRBV5-4 and TRBJ1-1; perhaps TRBD1 as D (6 bases). CDR3 size: 15 residues. Germline V gene sequence: CDR1 SGHNT, CDR2 YYREEE (reference sequence). The V end lost 5 bases, the J end lost 6 bases, and 20 bases lay between the germline ends. CDR3 in amino acids: CASRAGGREVSEAFF. The CDR3, as DNA: TGTGCCAGCAGGGCGGGGGGCAGGGAAGTATCTGAAGCTTTCTTT.

The sample holds one count of this clone. The chain carries TRBV7-8 and TRBJ1-2, with D possibly matching TRBD1 (5 bases). Trimming removed 5 bases at V and 2 bases at J, with 15 bases between. This CDR3 is built from 15 residues. CDR1 is SGHVS and CDR2 is FQNEAQ in the germline V gene. CDR3 sequence (DNA): TGTGCCAGCAGCGTCCGGGGGGGGTTGAACTATGGCTACACCTTC. Translating it yields CASSVRGGLNYGYTF. Using reference TRBV7-8 and TRBJ1-2 for the parts outside the CDR3, the full variable domain is GAGVSQSPRYKVAKRGQDVALRCDPISGHVSLFWYQQALGQGPEFLTYFQNEAQLDKSGLPSDRFFAERPEGSVSTLKIQRTQQEDSAVYLCASSVRGGLNYGYTFGSGTRLTVV.

As to this clone: Its ends do not fully match the called genes, so a read error is possible. J is TRBJ2-7 and V is TRBV15; the D is unclear. This CDR3 contains 9 residues. CDR1 and CDR2 from the germline V gene are LNHNV and YYDKDF (reference sequence). The CDR3 spells CATSRDAGF. As DNA, the CDR3 is TGTGCCACCAGCAGAGACGCTGGCTTC.

V gene TRBV4-2 combines with J gene TRBJ2-2; 11 bases align to TRBD2. The ends lost 3 bases at V and 7 bases at J; junction bases unmatched: 13. The V gene's germline CDR1 is LGHNA and CDR2 YNFKEQ. The CDR3 totals 18 residues. CDR3 region: CASSQEDLSSGRFGELFF. CDR3 nucleotides: TGTGCCAGCAGCCAGGAGGATCTCTCTAGCGGGAGGTTCGGGGAGCTGTTTTTT.

This clone turned up a few times. This chain uses TRBV20-1 with TRBJ2-5, with TRBD1 matching 7 bases. Trimming took 6 bases from V and 7 from J; bases not matched to a gene: 5. The germline gives CDR1 DFQATT, CDR2 SNEGSKA (reference sequence). This CDR3 has 11 residues. The CDR3 coding sequence is TGCAGTGCCAGGCCAGGGGGGACCCAGTACTTC. Protein: CSARPGGTQYF.

This clone was detected only a few times. V usage is TRBV30 and J usage is TRBJ2-7; D is uncertain. V was trimmed by 2 bases and J by 3 bases, leaving 14 bases between them. The CDR3 has 14 amino acids. Germline lookup yields CDR1 GTSNPN and CDR2 SVGIG (reference sequence). CDR3 amino acids: CAWSLTVLNYEQYF. In DNA, the CDR3 is TGTGCCTGGAGTTTAACAGTTTTAAACTACGAGCAGTACTTC. The variable domain in full, completed from reference TRBV30 and TRBJ2-7, reads SQTIHQWPATLVQPVGSPLSLECTVEGTSNPNLYWYRQAAGRGLQLLFYSVGIGQISSEVPQNLSASRPQDRQFILSSKKLLLSDSGFYLCAWSLTVLNYEQYFGPGTRLTVT.

The chain couples TRBV14 to TRBJ1-1, with TRBD1 as a possible D gene (6 bases). Trimming shortened V by 2 bases and J by 1 base, and 11 bases separated the two germline ends. This CDR3 region has 15 residues. Germline lookup yields CDR1 SGHDN and CDR2 FVKESK. The CDR3 bases are TGTGCCAGCAGCCAAATGACAGGACCGAACACTGAAGCTTTCTTT. Translated: CASSQMTGPNTEAFF.

V and J are TRBV5-1 and TRBJ2-3; D is unclear. Germline V CDR1 and CDR2: SGHRS, YFSETQ. Trimming shortened V by 4 bases and J by 4 bases, and 7 bases separated the two germline ends. There are 12 residues in the CDR3. The CDR3 coding sequence is TGCGCCAGCAGCCAGGCCGCAGATACGCAGTATTTT. Translation: CASSQAADTQYF. Full variable domain (remainder filled in from reference TRBV5-1 and TRBJ2-3): KAGVTQTPRYLIKTRGQQVTLSCSPISGHRSVSWYQQTPGQGLQFLFEYFSETQRNKGNFPGRFSGRQFSNSRSEMNVSTLELGDSALYLCASSQAADTQYFGPGTRLTVL.

The rearrangement joins TRBV7-6 to TRBJ2-4; TRBD1 matches at 7 bases. Germline V lookup: CDR1 SGHVS, CDR2 FNYEAQ. V shed 5 bases, J shed 1 base, and the junction held 8 bases outside the gene matches. This CDR3 has 16 residues. The CDR3 DNA is TGTGCCAGCAGCCCCCAGGGGGTAGCGGCCAAAAACATTCAGTACTTC. It codes for CASSPQGVAAKNIQYF. Full variable domain (missing parts from reference TRBV7-6 and TRBJ2-4): GAGVSQSPRYKVTKRGQDVALRCDPISGHVSLYWYRQALGQGPEFLTYFNYEAQQDKSGLPNDRFSAERPEGSISTLTIQRTEQRDSAMYRCASSPQGVAAKNIQYFGAGTRLSVL.

The CDR3 sequence is CASSVESAVQETQYF. Written as DNA, the CDR3 is TGTGCCAGCAGCGTAGAGTCGGCAGTACAAGAGACCCAGTACTTC. This rearrangement joins TRBV9 to TRBJ2-5; D is undetermined. CDR1 SGDLS and CDR2 YYNGEE come from the germline V gene. There are 15 residues in the CDR3. V was trimmed by 0 bases and J by 2 bases, leaving 11 bases between them.

This clone was seen just once. The chain has TRBV7-3 and TRBJ2-1, with TRBD2 matching 9 bases. CDR1 and CDR2 from the germline V gene are SGHTA and FQGTGA. Unmatched junction bases numbered 11, after V lost 5 bases and J lost 0 bases. CDR3 length equals 18 residues. CDR3 in amino acids: CASSLFGTSISSYNEQFF. Written as DNA, the CDR3 is TGTGCCAGCAGCCTATTCGGGACTAGCATCTCCTCCTACAATGAGCAGTTCTTC.

This clone came up a few times. The chain is built from TRBV29-1 and TRBJ1-2; no clear D. Trimming removed 0 bases from V and 6 bases from J, with 17 bases in between. CDR1 SQVTM and CDR2 ANQGSEA come from the germline V gene. The CDR3 is made up of 15 amino acids. The CDR3 protein is CSVEDLRARSDGYTF. As DNA, the CDR3 is TGCAGCGTTGAAGATCTTAGGGCCCGCTCGGATGGCTACACCTTC.

The rearrangement joins TRBV7-2 to TRBJ1-2; perhaps TRBD1 as D (6 bases). The V gene's germline CDR1 is SGHTA and CDR2 FQGNSA. The CDR3 runs to 13 residues. Trimming removed 5 bases from V and 8 bases from J, with 15 bases in between. The CDR3 loop is CASSPTPGAGYTF. The CDR3 nucleotides read TGTGCCAGCAGCCCCACTCCGGGGGCAGGCTACACCTTC.